This T cell receptor beta chain was identified during a study of T cell repertoires in cytomegalovirus infection. Whole-study context: CMV infection and matching HLA type were both indicated by public TCR beta signatures. Study-wide points: Summed frequency of public TCR beta families distinguished CMV carriers with the relevant HLA.

Trimming removed 8 bases at V and 4 bases at J, with 11 bases between. The CDR3 loop spans 12 amino acids. TCRdb called the reads again in MiXCR, with one record for every CDR3 protein. The sample yields some 800,000 distinct CDR3 sequences, roughly 29% seen once. Notes on this clonotype: Antigen unknown.

This sequence was found in a human donor in good health (CMV status not recorded). Some clones in this sample may be carry-over from other donors' samples. Sample: cultured CD8+ T cells from PBMCs, taken from culture after CMV antigen stimulation. The gene calls are TRBV12-3 or TRBV12-4 and TRBJ2-5, with a possible D match to TRBD1 (5 bases). CDR3 region: CASRTQGETQYF. The CDR3, as DNA: TGTGCCAGCCGTACCCAGGGAGAGACCCAGTACTTC.